This T cell receptor beta chain was sequenced during a study of cytomegalovirus exposure and HLA in healthy donors. Across the study: Prior work identified 95 million to 120 million unique TCR beta sequences in 190 million or so T cells. Within the Caucasian-associated ancestry cluster were roughly 82% of the approximately 400 genotyped donors. Regarding the study as a whole: One later analysis reportedly identified an Asian-associated ancestry cluster that showed fewer N-insertions than the approximately 700-donor mean.

As regards this clone: Its cognate antigen is unknown. One end of the junction is discordant with germline, which a read error may explain.

CDR3 size: 13 residues. Germline V gives CDR1 SSHAT, CDR2 FNYEAQ (reference sequence). A multiplex PCR was run with 60 Vbeta primers and 13 Jbeta primers. Produced via immunoSEQ multiplex PCR; TCRdb's table is partial and in-frame only. The sample consists of 110,000 or so clones, 65% to 85% of them appearing once. This sequence joins TRBV7-7 and TRBJ1-1, with 9 bases lining up with TRBD1. Sequenced material: PBMCs. The TCR sequence derives from a woman aged 25 to 39 in good health and CMV-seropositive. The chain's CDR3 is CASSPGQGFEAFF. The CDR3 DNA is TGTGCTAGCAGCCCAGGACAGGGGTTTGAAGCTTTCTTT.